This T cell receptor beta chain was retrieved from a study of cytomegalovirus exposure and HLA in healthy donors. Study-level points and caveats: The study flagged roughly 160 TCR beta chains as cytomegalovirus-associated. Looking again later, the authors saw that most CMV-associated TCR beta chains seemed HLA-restricted.

The PCR ran on 60 Vbeta and 13 Jbeta primers. The assay was immunoSEQ multiplex PCR, and TCRdb's table has in-frame clones only and misses some. The sample includes 85,000 to 130,000 clones, approximately 80% of them seen just once. A word on this clone: Its antigen is not identified.

V lost 6 bases to trimming and J lost 0 bases, with 8 bases between them. The germline gives CDR1 SNHLY, CDR2 FYNNEI. The length of the CDR3 is 13 residues. Sequencing input: PBMCs. This chain joins TRBV2 and TRBJ1-1, with D possibly being TRBD1 (6 bases). The sequence was obtained from a woman between 18 and 29 years old in good health and CMV-seronegative. The CDR3 is CASRRDMNTEAFF. CDR3 nucleotides: TGTGCCAGCAGGAGGGACATGAACACTGAAGCTTTCTTT. The complete variable domain, with remaining parts taken from reference TRBV2 and TRBJ1-1, reads EPEVTQTPSHQVTQMGQEVILRCVPISNHLYFYWYRQILGQKVEFLVSFYNNEISEKSEIFDDQFSVERPDGSNFTLKIRSTKLEDSAMYFCASRRDMNTEAFFGQGTRLTVV.